This TCR beta chain was identified during a study of blood T cell repertoires in COVID-19. Study in general: Sources were T cells, B-cell-depleted T cells, or PBMCs; the material itself was cDNA or gDNA.

Germline V CDR1 and CDR2: GTSNPN, SVGIG (reference sequence). The CDR3 covers 13 residues. The V and J ends lost 2 bases and 6 bases, in that order; junction bases with no gene match: 5. TCRdb's copy holds only in-frame clones and misses some; the assay was immunoSEQ multiplex PCR. The sample includes roughly 55,000 clones, roughly 79% of them seen just once. The TCR sequence derives from a human donor with active or convalescent COVID-19. The donor label of this sample is uncertain. The chain employs TRBV30 and TRBJ2-7; 9 nucleotides line up with TRBD1. The specimen sequenced was peripheral blood. As DNA, the CDR3 is TGTGCCTGGAGTCGGGACAGGGTGGGCGAGCAGTACTTC. This codes for CAWSRDRVGEQYF.